This TCR beta chain was captured by sequencing in a study of tumor-infiltrating lymphocytes in oesophageal squamous cell carcinoma. In its sample, this clonotype was seen many times. TCRdb re-called the PCR reads through MiXCR, storing one row per CDR3 protein. The sample holds some 18,000 distinct CDR3 sequences, around 40% seen once. There are 13 residues in the CDR3. V dropped 8 bases and J dropped 7 bases, with 15 bases sitting between them. Germline lookup yields CDR1 SEHNR and CDR2 FQNEAQ (reference sequence). The gene calls are TRBV7-9 and TRBJ1-3, with D possibly TRBD1 on 6 matching bases. The origin of this receptor is a female donor with esophageal squamous cell carcinoma. The sequenced material came from normal esophageal tissue next to the tumor. In nucleotides, the CDR3 is TGTGCCAGCCTACCGGGACACCTCAACACCATATATTTT. Protein product: CASLPGHLNTIYF.